This TCR beta chain came from a study of cytomegalovirus exposure and HLA in healthy donors. Regarding the study as a whole: Prior analysis indicated that the majority of TCR beta V segments exhibited productivity approximately 90% or approximately 30% of the time. In a later analysis, productive TCRs from donors in an Asian-associated ancestry cluster reportedly carried fewer N-insertions than the cohort mean.

It was with 60 Vbeta and 13 Jbeta primers that the PCR ran. This table comes from immunoSEQ multiplex PCR, and its TCRdb copy is limited to in-frame clones, with some not included. The table shows under 200,000 clones, with about 80% occurring only once. A note on this clone: The antigen is not known.

The specimen sequenced was PBMCs. The origin of this receptor is a woman in her forties or fifties in good health and CMV-seronegative.

CDR3 bases: TGTGCCAGCAGCTCTGGGCCCACAGATACGCAGTATTTT. It codes for CASSSGPTDTQYF. V gene TRBV7-3 combines with J gene TRBJ2-3; D is unclear. This CDR3 has 13 amino acids. Trimming removed 4 bases from V and 2 bases from J, with 7 bases in between. Looked up from germline, CDR1 is SGHTA and CDR2 is FQGTGA. The full variable domain, its missing parts supplied by reference TRBV7-3 and TRBJ2-3, is GAGVSQTPSNKVTEKGKYVELRCDPISGHTALYWYRQSLGQGPEFLIYFQGTGAADDSGLPNDRFFAVRPEGSVSTLKIQRTERGDSAVYLCASSSGPTDTQYFGPGTRLTVL.